This passage covers 32 T cell receptor beta chains from one sample sequenced in a study of T cell changes during pregnancy in multiple sclerosis. Generated by immunoSEQ multiplex PCR, the TCRdb table keeps only in-frame clones and is missing some. In the table there are roughly 38,000 clones, 85% to 95% of which are singletons. This specimen was CD8+ T cells from peripheral blood mononuclear cells, taken in the third trimester of pregnancy. The source is a female donor with multiple sclerosis, enrolled in a pregnancy study.

This clone was counted between two and nine times. J is TRBJ1-2 and V is TRBV5-8, with D perhaps TRBD1 (5 bases). Per the germline V gene, CDR1 is SGHTS and CDR2 is YDEGEE. Trimming shortened V by 0 bases and J by 3 bases, and 12 bases separated the two germline ends. The CDR3 length is 15 residues. The CDR3 coding sequence is TGTGCCAGCAGCTTGGTGACAGAGCTCCACTATGGCTACACCTTC. Protein: CASSLVTELHYGYTF.

CDR3: CASSPIAGQNTGELFF. CDR3 DNA: TGTGCCAGCAGTCCGATAGCGGGACAGAACACCGGGGAGCTGTTTTTT. The rearrangement joins TRBV2 to TRBJ2-2, with TRBD2 matching 8 bases. Germline-derived CDR1 and CDR2 are SNHLY and FYNNEI. V shed 5 bases, J shed 1 base, and the junction held 6 bases outside the gene matches. The CDR3 covers 16 residues. Looking up the rest from reference TRBV2 and TRBJ2-2 gives the full variable domain: EPEVTQTPSHQVTQMGQEVILRCVPISNHLYFYWYRQILGQKVEFLVSFYNNEISEKSEIFDDQFSVERPDGSNFTLKIRSTKLEDSAMYFCASSPIAGQNTGELFFGEGSRLTVL.

The rearrangement joins TRBV19 to TRBJ1-4; D may be TRBD1 (6 bases). The germline gives CDR1 LNHDA, CDR2 SQIVND (reference sequence). The CDR3 is made up of 16 amino acids. With 6 bases removed from V and 5 bases from J, the gap between germline ends came to 19 bases. The CDR3 DNA reads as TGTGCCAGTAGCCTCCCTAGTGAGGGACAAAATGAAAAACTGTTTTTT. Translated: CASSLPSEGQNEKLFF.

The chain employs TRBV27 and TRBJ2-3, with 8 bases fitting TRBD2. CDR3 length: 14 amino acids. Trimming cost V 2 bases and J 9 bases; bases outside gene matches: 7. Germline V CDR1 and CDR2: MNHEY, SMNVEV (reference sequence). Written as DNA, the CDR3 is TGTGCCAGCAGTTTACTTGCGGGGGGCGTGACGCAGTATTTT. This gives the protein CASSLLAGGVTQYF.

This chain uses TRBV11-2 with TRBJ1-1; D gene unclear. Germline V lookup: CDR1 SGHAT, CDR2 FQNNGV. The V end lost 0 bases, the J end lost 0 bases, and 14 bases lay between the germline ends. The CDR3 loop spans 17 amino acids. The CDR3 DNA is TGTGCCAGCAGCTTAGATGCGTACAGCCAAATGAACACTGAAGCTTTCTTT. Protein product: CASSLDAYSQMNTEAFF.

V is TRBV29-1 and J is TRBJ2-7; 7 bases line up with TRBD1. Trimming at V came to 7 bases and at J to 1 base, leaving 13 bases not matched to a gene. The CDR3 is made up of 15 amino acids. In germline, CDR1 is SQVTM, CDR2 ANQGSEA. Here the CDR3 reads CSADFRQGKSYEQYF. CDR3 coding DNA: TGCAGCGCTGACTTTAGACAGGGAAAATCCTACGAGCAGTACTTC.

The CDR3 DNA reads TGTGCCACCAGCGCGGATTCTAGCGGGAACACAGATACGCAGTATTTT. This codes for CATSADSSGNTDTQYF. V gene TRBV15 combines with J gene TRBJ2-3; TRBD2 matches 9 bases. From germline, CDR1 is LNHNV and CDR2 YYDKDF (reference sequence). CDR3 length: 16 amino acids. V trimming: 5 bases; J trimming: 2 bases; junction bases outside the gene matches: 8.

This chain joins TRBV7-8 and TRBJ2-3; D gene unclear. CDR3 length: 13 amino acids. The V and J ends lost 1 base and 4 bases respectively, with 6 bases between them. Per the germline V gene, CDR1 is SGHVS and CDR2 is FQNEAQ. The CDR3 loop is CASSLEPADTQYF. The CDR3 coding sequence is TGTGCCAGCAGCTTAGAGCCCGCAGATACGCAGTATTTT. The full variable domain, its missing parts supplied by reference TRBV7-8 and TRBJ2-3, is GAGVSQSPRYKVAKRGQDVALRCDPISGHVSLFWYQQALGQGPEFLTYFQNEAQLDKSGLPSDRFFAERPEGSVSTLKIQRTQQEDSAVYLCASSLEPADTQYFGPGTRLTVL.

The chain uses TRBV13 and TRBJ2-3; D is perhaps TRBD2 (5 bases). V was shortened by 4 bases and J by 1 base, with 12 bases between the two germline ends. There are 15 residues in the CDR3. Per the germline V gene, CDR1 is PRHDT and CDR2 is FYEKMQ (reference sequence). CDR3 coding DNA: TGTGCCAGCAGCTCAGCAGGACTGGGCACAGATACGCAGTATTTT. Encoded protein: CASSSAGLGTDTQYF.

J is TRBJ1-1 and V is TRBV4-2; tentatively, D is TRBD1 (5 bases). With 0 bases removed from V and 1 base from J, the gap between germline ends came to 12 bases. This CDR3 has 16 residues. Germline V gene data show CDR1 as LGHNA and CDR2 as YNFKEQ. This chain's CDR3 is CASSQDLGASNTEAFF. The CDR3 nucleotides read TGTGCCAGCAGCCAAGATTTAGGGGCCTCGAACACTGAAGCTTTCTTT.

The chain joins TRBV2 to TRBJ2-4; D unresolved. This CDR3 is built from 14 residues. The V end was cut by 11 bases, the J end by 0 bases, with 14 bases between. CDR1 is SNHLY and CDR2 is FYNNEI in the germline V gene. The CDR3 region is CAVITAKAKNIQYF. Here the CDR3 DNA reads TGTGCCGTAATTACCGCTAAAGCCAAAAACATTCAGTACTTC.

This chain links TRBV5-6 with TRBJ1-1; D remains ambiguous. With 0 bases removed from V and 6 bases from J, the gap between germline ends came to 3 bases. The germline V gene has CDR1 SGHDT and CDR2 YYEEEE. CDR3 size: 11 residues. CDR3: CASSLGAEAFF. The CDR3 nucleotides are TGTGCCAGCAGCTTGGGCGCTGAAGCTTTCTTT.

The V gene is TRBV19, the J gene TRBJ1-2; D is ambiguous. V lost 11 bases to trimming and J lost 6 bases, with 16 bases between them. The CDR3 runs 12 residues. Germline V lookup: CDR1 LNHDA, CDR2 SQIVND (reference sequence). CDR3 nucleotide sequence: TGTGCCCCTGCTGCGGGAGGCAATGGCTACACCTTC. It specifies CAPAAGGNGYTF.

This chain joins TRBV29-1 and TRBJ2-1; no reliable D call. V lost 1 base and J lost 7, with 5 bases in between. The length of the CDR3 is 11 residues. The germline CDR1 and CDR2 sequences are SQVTM and ANQGSEA. CDR3 DNA: TGCAGCGTTGAAGGGCGGAATGAGCAGTTCTTC. Translated: CSVEGRNEQFF.

The V gene is TRBV28, the J gene TRBJ2-1; D is undetermined. This CDR3 is built from 10 residues. CDR1 MDHEN and CDR2 SYDVKM come from the germline V gene. V gave up 3 bases and J gave up 12 bases, with 6 bases separating them. The CDR3 region has the DNA TGTGCCAGCAGTTTTGGTAGGCAGTTCTTC. Translation gives CASSFGRQFF.

The CDR3 coding sequence is TGTGCCAGCCTCGCCGGGGCCGCGGGGGTCGGGGAGCTGTTTTTT. This encodes CASLAGAAGVGELFF. The gene calls are TRBV19 and TRBJ2-2, with 7 bases fitting TRBD2. The germline CDR1 and CDR2 sequences are LNHDA and SQIVND (reference sequence). This CDR3 has 15 residues. Trimming removed 9 bases from V and 7 bases from J; junction bases left unmatched: 14.

This clone was picked up one time. This rearrangement joins TRBV29-1 to TRBJ2-5; 7 bases are a match to TRBD1. This CDR3 has 17 amino acids. The germline V gene has CDR1 SQVTM and CDR2 ANQGSEA. J was trimmed by 1 base and V by 0 bases; bases with no gene match: 11. The CDR3: CSVEDYRTGASQETQYF. DNA for the CDR3: TGCAGCGTTGAAGATTATAGAACAGGGGCTAGCCAAGAGACCCAGTACTTC.

The CDR3 loop reads CASSQDRTGNRGEQYF. The CDR3, as DNA: TGTGCCAGCAGCCAAGATCGGACAGGTAACCGGGGGGAGCAGTACTTC. This chain links TRBV14 with TRBJ2-7; D might be TRBD1 (7 bases). Trimming shortened V by 0 bases and J by 7 bases, and 19 bases separated the two germline ends. Germline lookup yields CDR1 SGHDN and CDR2 FVKESK. The CDR3 consists of 16 residues.

The chain carries TRBV28 and TRBJ2-1; a weak D match, TRBD2 (5 bases). The CDR3 is 13 amino acids. V lost 6 bases and J 3 bases, leaving 9 bases between the germline ends. CDR1 MDHEN and CDR2 SYDVKM come from the germline V gene. Here the CDR3 DNA reads TGTGCCAGCAGCTACGGGGTCTACAATGAGCAGTTCTTC. It codes for CASSYGVYNEQFF.

CDR3 nucleotides: TGTGCCAGTAGCTTCGTCCGGAGGTCCGGAAACACCATATATTTT. Amino acid sequence: CASSFVRRSGNTIYF. The chain has TRBV19 and TRBJ1-3; D unclear. The length of the CDR3 is 15 residues. Trimming removed 6 bases at V and 4 bases at J, with 16 bases between. The germline V gene encodes CDR1 LNHDA and CDR2 SQIVND (reference sequence).

This sequence joins TRBV7-8 and TRBJ2-3; 8 bases align to TRBD2. V gave up 1 base and J gave up 6 bases; unmatched junction bases: 9. The CDR3 loop spans 16 amino acids. CDR1 is SGHVS and CDR2 is FQNEAQ in the germline V gene. CDR3 sequence (DNA): TGTGCCAGCAGCTTAGAAGCGGGAGATGGGGGGGATACGCAGTATTTT. Its translation: CASSLEAGDGGDTQYF.

The chain is built from TRBV5-4 and TRBJ2-1; TRBD2 aligns across 7 bases. The CDR3 totals 17 residues. Germline V gives CDR1 SGHNT, CDR2 YYREEE (reference sequence). J gave up 5 bases and V 0 bases, and 11 bases lay outside the gene matches. CDR3: CASSLGVSSAGDNEQFF. The CDR3 DNA sequence: TGTGCCAGCAGCTTGGGAGTTTCATCGGCGGGGGACAATGAGCAGTTCTTC.

The chain links TRBV5-4 to TRBJ2-3; D unresolved. The germline gives CDR1 SGHNT, CDR2 YYREEE (reference sequence). Between the trimmed V and J ends, which lost 3 bases and 5 bases, there was a span of 4 bases. The length of the CDR3 is 11 residues. The CDR3 sequence is CASSSGDTQYF. The CDR3 DNA reads TGTGCCAGCAGCTCGGGAGATACGCAGTATTTT.

The V and J genes are TRBV4-3 and TRBJ2-1, with 7 bases lining up with TRBD2. The CDR3 is made up of 17 amino acids. Germline CDR1 LGHNA, CDR2 YSLEER. V lost 0 bases, J lost 2 bases, and 7 bases stayed unmatched. Here the CDR3 DNA reads TGCGCCAGCAGCCAAGATTCGGGCGGGAGCCCCTACAATGAGCAGTTCTTC. As protein: CASSQDSGGSPYNEQFF.

This chain uses TRBV29-1 with TRBJ2-1; TRBD1 matches 8 bases. The CDR3 totals 14 residues. The germline V gene encodes CDR1 SQVTM and CDR2 ANQGSEA. Trimming at V came to 7 bases and at J to 2 bases, leaving 7 bases not matched to a gene. In DNA form, the CDR3 reads TGCAGCGCCGGTAGGACAGGGACCTACAATGAGCAGTTCTTC. This codes for CSAGRTGTYNEQFF.

CDR3 region: CASSSSGGMEVDTQYF. The CDR3 DNA reads TGTGCCAGCAGCTCCTCCGGCGGGATGGAGGTAGATACGCAGTATTTT. This chain joins TRBV11-1 and TRBJ2-3, with D perhaps TRBD2 (6 bases). V was clipped by 4 bases and J by 5 bases, with 19 bases between them. This CDR3 has 16 residues. Germline V gene lookup returns CDR1 SGHAT and CDR2 FQDESV (reference sequence).

This clone showed up just a few times. This rearrangement joins TRBV7-9 to TRBJ1-2; D is uncertain. Germline V CDR1 and CDR2: SEHNR, FQNEAQ (reference sequence). This CDR3 region has 13 residues. V shed 4 bases and J shed 0 bases, with 6 bases lying between them. Here the CDR3 reads CASSSIANYGYTF. CDR3 DNA sequence: TGTGCCAGCAGCTCCATTGCTAACTATGGCTACACCTTC.

J is TRBJ2-3 and V is TRBV28, with TRBD2 identical over 7 bases. The ends lost 7 bases at V and 0 bases at J; junction bases unmatched: 4. The V gene's germline CDR1 is MDHEN and CDR2 SYDVKM. There are 14 residues in the CDR3. The CDR3 sequence: CASTLAVSTDTQYF. The CDR3 DNA reads TGTGCCAGCACCCTAGCGGTGAGCACAGATACGCAGTATTTT. Combining the CDR3 with reference TRBV28 and TRBJ2-3 gives the whole variable domain DVKVTQSSRYLVKRTGEKVFLECVQDMDHENMFWYRQDPGLGLRLIYFSYDVKMKEKGDIPEGYSVSREKKERFSLILESASTNQTSMYLCASTLAVSTDTQYFGPGTRLTVL.

This sequence joins TRBV5-1 and TRBJ2-1; tentatively, D is TRBD2 (5 bases). Germline-derived CDR1 and CDR2 are SGHRS and YFSETQ. CDR3 length equals 14 residues. V lost 3 bases and J 6 bases, leaving 13 bases between the germline ends. The CDR3 DNA sequence: TGCGCCAGCAGCTCCCCCCCAGCGGCCAATGAGCAGTTCTTC. Translated: CASSSPPAANEQFF.

The CDR3 loop reads CASSSEGQGSDDGNTIYF. Here the CDR3 DNA reads TGTGCCAGCAGCTCGGAAGGACAGGGGAGCGACGATGGAAACACCATATATTTT. V gene TRBV5-5 combines with J gene TRBJ1-3, with TRBD1 identical over 9 bases. The CDR3 runs 18 residues. V lost 3 bases and J lost 3; bases outside the gene matches: 13. The germline V gene has CDR1 SGHKS and CDR2 YYEKEE (reference sequence).

A word on this clone: In the same sample, other DNA sequences code for this CDR3. The chain couples TRBV27 to TRBJ2-7; TRBD1 matches at 9 bases. Germline loops: CDR1 MNHEY, CDR2 SMNVEV (reference sequence). CDR3 size: 14 residues. After removal of 3 bases from V and 2 bases from J, the junction contained 2 bases not matched to a gene. The CDR3 DNA reads TGTGCCAGCAGTTTGACAGGGGGGGCCTACGAGCAGTACTTC. It yields the protein CASSLTGGAYEQYF.

This clone appeared once. The chain is built from TRBV27 and TRBJ2-1, with D perhaps matching TRBD2 (5 bases). CDR3 length: 15 amino acids. Trimming took 9 bases from V and 2 from J, leaving 17 bases between them. The germline CDR1 and CDR2 sequences are MNHEY and SMNVEV (reference sequence). This chain's CDR3 is CASRPGIGAYNEQFF. DNA for the CDR3: TGTGCCAGTCGCCCGGGGATCGGGGCCTACAATGAGCAGTTCTTC.